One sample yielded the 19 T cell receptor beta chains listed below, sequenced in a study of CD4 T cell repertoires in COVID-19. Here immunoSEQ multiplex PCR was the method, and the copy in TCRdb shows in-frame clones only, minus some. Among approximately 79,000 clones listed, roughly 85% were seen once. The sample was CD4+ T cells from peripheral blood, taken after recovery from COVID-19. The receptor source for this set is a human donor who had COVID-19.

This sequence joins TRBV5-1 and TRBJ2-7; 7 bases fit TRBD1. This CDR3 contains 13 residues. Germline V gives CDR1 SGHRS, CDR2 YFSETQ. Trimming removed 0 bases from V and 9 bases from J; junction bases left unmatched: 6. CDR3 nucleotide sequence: TGCGCCAGCAGCTTGGGTGACAGGGAAGCGCAGTACTTC. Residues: CASSLGDREAQYF.

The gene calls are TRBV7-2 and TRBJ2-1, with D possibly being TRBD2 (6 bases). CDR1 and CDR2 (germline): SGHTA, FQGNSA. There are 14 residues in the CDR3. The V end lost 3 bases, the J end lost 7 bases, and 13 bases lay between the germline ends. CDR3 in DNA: TGTGCCAGCAGCTTCCTTAGCGGAGGAAATGAGCAGTTCTTC. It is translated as CASSFLSGGNEQFF.

The CDR3 DNA reads TGTGCCAGCTCATTCTCGGCCGGCTACAATCAGCCCCAGCATTTT. Amino acids: CASSFSAGYNQPQHF. V and J are TRBV18 and TRBJ1-5; D is unresolved. V was trimmed by 5 bases and J by 3 bases, leaving 14 bases between them. Germline values: CDR1 KGHSH, CDR2 LQKENI. The CDR3 runs 15 residues.

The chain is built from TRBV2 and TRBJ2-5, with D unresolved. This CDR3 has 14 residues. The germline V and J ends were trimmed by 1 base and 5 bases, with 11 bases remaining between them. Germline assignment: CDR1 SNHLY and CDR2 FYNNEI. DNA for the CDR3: TGTGCCAGCAGTGAAGAGGTCAGCGCCGAGACCCAGTACTTC. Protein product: CASSEEVSAETQYF.

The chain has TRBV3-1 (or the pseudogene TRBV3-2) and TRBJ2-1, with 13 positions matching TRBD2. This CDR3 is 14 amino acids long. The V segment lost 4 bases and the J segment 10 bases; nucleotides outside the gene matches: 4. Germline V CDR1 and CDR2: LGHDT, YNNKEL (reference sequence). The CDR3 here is CASSPGLAGVEQFF. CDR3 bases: TGTGCCAGCAGCCCTGGACTAGCGGGAGTAGAGCAGTTCTTC.

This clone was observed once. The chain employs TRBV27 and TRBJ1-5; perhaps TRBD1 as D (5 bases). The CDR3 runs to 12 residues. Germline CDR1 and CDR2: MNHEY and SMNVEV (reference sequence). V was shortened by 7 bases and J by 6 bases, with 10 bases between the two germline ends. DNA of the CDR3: TGTGCCAGCACCTCAGGGCGTCAGCCCCAGCATTTT. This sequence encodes CASTSGRQPQHF.

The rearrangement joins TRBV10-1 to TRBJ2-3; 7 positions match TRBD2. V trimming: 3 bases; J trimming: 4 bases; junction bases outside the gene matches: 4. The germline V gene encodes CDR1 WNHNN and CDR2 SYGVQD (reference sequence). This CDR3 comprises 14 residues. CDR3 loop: CASSDSGAPDTQYF. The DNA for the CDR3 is TGCGCCAGCAGTGACAGCGGGGCTCCAGATACGCAGTATTTT.

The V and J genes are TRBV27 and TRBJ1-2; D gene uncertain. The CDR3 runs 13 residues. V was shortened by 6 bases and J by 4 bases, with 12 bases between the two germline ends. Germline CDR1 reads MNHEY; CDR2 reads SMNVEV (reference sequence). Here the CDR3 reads CASRSFGPYGYTF. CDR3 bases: TGTGCCAGCAGGAGTTTCGGGCCCTATGGCTACACCTTC.

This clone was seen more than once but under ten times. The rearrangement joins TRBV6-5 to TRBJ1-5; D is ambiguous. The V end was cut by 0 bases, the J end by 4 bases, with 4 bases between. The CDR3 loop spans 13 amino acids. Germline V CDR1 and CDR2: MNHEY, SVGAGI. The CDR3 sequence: CASSYSWNQPQHF. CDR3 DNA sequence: TGTGCCAGCAGTTACTCATGGAATCAGCCCCAGCATTTT.

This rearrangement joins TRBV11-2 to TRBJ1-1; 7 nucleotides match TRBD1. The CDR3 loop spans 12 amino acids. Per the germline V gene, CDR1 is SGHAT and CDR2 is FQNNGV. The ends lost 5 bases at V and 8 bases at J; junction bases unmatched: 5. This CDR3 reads CASSLGQTEAFF. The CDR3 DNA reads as TGTGCCAGCAGCCTGGGACAGACCGAAGCTTTCTTT.

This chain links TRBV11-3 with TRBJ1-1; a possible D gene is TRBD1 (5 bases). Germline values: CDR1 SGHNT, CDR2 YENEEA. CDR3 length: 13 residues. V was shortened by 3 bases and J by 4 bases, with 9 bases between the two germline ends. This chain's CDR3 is CASSFQGSTEAFF. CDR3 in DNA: TGTGCCAGCAGCTTCCAGGGAAGCACTGAAGCTTTCTTT. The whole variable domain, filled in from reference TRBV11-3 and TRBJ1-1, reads EAGVVQSPRYKIIEKKQPVAFWCNPISGHNTLYWYLQNLGQGPELLIRYENEEAVDDSQLPKDRFSAERLKGVDSTLKIQPAELGDSAVYLCASSFQGSTEAFFGQGTRLTVV.

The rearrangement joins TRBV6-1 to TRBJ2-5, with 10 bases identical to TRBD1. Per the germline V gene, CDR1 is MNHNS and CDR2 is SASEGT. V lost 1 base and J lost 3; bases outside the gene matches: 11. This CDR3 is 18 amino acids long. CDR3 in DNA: TGTGCCAGCAGTGAAGAGGTACTAGGACAGGGGGTAAAAGAGACCCAGTACTTC. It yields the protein CASSEEVLGQGVKETQYF.

For the CDR3, the DNA is TGTGCCAGCAGTCCCACAGGGTCCACAGATACGCAGTATTTT. Translating gives CASSPTGSTDTQYF. This chain uses TRBV7-2 with TRBJ2-3; D possibly corresponds to TRBD1 (6 bases). Trimming removed 6 bases from V and 2 bases from J, with 12 bases in between. This CDR3 comprises 14 residues. Germline V gene data show CDR1 as SGHTA and CDR2 as FQGNSA.

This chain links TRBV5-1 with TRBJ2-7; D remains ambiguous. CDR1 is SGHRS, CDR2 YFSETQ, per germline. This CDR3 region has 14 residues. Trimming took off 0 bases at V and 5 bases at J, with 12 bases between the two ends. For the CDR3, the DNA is TGCGCCAGCAGCTTGGGTAGGGTTGGCGACGAGCAGTACTTC. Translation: CASSLGRVGDEQYF.

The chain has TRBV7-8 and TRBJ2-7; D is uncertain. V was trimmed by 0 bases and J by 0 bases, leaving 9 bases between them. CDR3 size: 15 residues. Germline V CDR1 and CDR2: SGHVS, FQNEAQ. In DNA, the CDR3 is TGTGCCAGCAGCTTAGCTGGGCCAGCCTCCTACGAGCAGTACTTC. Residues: CASSLAGPASYEQYF.

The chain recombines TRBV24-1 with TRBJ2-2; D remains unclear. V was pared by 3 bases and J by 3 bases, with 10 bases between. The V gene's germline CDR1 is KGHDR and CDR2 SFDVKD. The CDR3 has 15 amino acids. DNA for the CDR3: TGTGCCACCAGTGATCCGCGGTGGGACACCGGGGAGCTGTTTTTT. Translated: CATSDPRWDTGELFF.

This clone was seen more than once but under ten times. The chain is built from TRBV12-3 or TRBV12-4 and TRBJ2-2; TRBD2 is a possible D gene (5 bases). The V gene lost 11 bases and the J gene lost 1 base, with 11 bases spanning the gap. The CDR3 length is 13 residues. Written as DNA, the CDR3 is TGTGCCGTCGGCGCGGGGAACACCGGGGAGCTGTTTTTT. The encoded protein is CAVGAGNTGELFF.

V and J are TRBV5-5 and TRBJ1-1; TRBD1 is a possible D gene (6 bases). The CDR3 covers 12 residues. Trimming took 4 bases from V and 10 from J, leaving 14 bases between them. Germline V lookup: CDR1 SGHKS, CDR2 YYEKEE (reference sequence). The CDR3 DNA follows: TGTGCCAGCAGCACTCAGGGGAGAGGAGCTTTCTTT. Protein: CASSTQGRGAFF.

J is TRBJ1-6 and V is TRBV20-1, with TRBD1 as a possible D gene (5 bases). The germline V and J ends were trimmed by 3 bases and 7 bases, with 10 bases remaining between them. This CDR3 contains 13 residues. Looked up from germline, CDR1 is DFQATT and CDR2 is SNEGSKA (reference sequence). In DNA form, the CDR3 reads TGCAGTGCTAGTCCTCCAGGGAATTCACCCCTCCACTTT. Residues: CSASPPGNSPLHF.